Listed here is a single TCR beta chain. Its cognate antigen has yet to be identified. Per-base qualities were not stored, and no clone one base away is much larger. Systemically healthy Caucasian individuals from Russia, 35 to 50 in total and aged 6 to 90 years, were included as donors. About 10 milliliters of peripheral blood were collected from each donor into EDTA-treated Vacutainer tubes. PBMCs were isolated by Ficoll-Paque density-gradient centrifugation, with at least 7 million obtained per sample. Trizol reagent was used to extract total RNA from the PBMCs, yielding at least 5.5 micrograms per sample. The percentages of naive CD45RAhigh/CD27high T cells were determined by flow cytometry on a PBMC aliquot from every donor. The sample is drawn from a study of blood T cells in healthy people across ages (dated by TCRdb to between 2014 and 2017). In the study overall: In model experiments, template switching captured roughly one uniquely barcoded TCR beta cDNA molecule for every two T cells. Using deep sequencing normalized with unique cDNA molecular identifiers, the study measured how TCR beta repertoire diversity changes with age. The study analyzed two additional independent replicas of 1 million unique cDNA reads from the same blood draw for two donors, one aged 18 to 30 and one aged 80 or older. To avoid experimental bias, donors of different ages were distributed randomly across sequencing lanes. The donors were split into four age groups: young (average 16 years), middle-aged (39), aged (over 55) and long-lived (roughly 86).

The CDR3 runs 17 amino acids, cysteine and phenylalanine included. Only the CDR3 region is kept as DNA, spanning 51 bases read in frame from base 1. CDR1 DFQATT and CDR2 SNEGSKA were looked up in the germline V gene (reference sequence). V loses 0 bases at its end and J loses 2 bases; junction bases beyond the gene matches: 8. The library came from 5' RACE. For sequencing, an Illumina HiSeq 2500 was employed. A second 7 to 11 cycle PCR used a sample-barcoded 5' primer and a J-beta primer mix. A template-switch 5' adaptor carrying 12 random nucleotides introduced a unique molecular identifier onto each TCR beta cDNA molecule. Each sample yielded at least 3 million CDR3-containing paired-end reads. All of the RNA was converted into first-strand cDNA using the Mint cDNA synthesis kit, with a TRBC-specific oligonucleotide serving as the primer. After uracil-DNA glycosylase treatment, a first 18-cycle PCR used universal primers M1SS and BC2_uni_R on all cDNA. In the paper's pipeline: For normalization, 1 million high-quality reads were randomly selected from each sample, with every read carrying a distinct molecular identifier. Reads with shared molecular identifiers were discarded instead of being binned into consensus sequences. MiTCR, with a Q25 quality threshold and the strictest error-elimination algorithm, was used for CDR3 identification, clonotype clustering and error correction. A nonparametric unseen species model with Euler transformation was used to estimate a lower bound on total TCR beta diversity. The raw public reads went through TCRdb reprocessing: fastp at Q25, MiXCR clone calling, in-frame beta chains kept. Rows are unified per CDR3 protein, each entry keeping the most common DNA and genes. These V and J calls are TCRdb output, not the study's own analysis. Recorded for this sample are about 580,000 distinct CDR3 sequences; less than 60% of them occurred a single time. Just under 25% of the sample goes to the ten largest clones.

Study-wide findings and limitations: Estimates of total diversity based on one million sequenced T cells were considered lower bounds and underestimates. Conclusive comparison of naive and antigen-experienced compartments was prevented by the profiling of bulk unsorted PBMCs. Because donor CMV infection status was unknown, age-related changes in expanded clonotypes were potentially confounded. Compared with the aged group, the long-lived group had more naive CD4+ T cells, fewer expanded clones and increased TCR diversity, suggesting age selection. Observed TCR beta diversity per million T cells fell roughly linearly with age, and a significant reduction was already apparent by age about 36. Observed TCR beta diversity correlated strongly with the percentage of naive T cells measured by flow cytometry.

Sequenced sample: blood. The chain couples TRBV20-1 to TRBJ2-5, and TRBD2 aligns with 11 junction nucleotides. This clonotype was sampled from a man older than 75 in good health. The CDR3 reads CSARDPFRLAGQETQYF. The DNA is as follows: TGCAGTGCTAGAGACCCTTTTCGACTAGCGGGGCAAGAGACCCAGTACTTC.